This T cell receptor (beta chain) emerged from a study of T cell repertoires in cytomegalovirus infection (dated by TCRdb to about 2019). Regarding the study in general: Peptide stimulations targeted recently identified HLA-C-restricted CMV epitopes, whose presentation resists viral immunomodulation, together with well-studied HLA-B-restricted epitopes. Donor HLA type was relevant to the analysis, as public TCR beta signatures indicated carriage of CMV infection together with the matching HLA type. General findings and caveats noted by the study authors: Carriers of CMV infection plus the relevant HLA type were discriminated by the cumulative frequency of public TCR beta family members in the study cohort and in an independent approximately 360-donor cohort. The ex vivo response was dominated by HLA-C-restricted CMV-specific TCR beta clonotypes, which also provided the single most frequent clonotype in two of eight donors.

These reads were obtained on an Illumina HiSeq 1500. TCRdb took the public reads, trimmed them with fastp at Q25, ran MiXCR for clone calling and kept in-frame beta chains. Identical CDR3 proteins give one entry, which carries the most common genes and DNA. For this sample the table gives over 50,000 distinct CDR3 sequences, of which around 20% were detected only once. Clones ranked in the top ten supply under 85% of the sample. V is reduced by 0 bases and J by 7 bases, leaving a spacing of 10 bases between them. Spanning cysteine to phenylalanine, the CDR3 consists of 14 amino acids. The entry retains the CDR3 DNA only, 42 bases that are in frame from base 1. CDR1 and CDR2 are drawn from the germline V gene (reference sequence): MNHEY, SMNVEV. The meaning of the sample's treatment or condition label: in vitro stimulation with specific CMV peptide epitopes to enrich CMV-specific T cells. In regard to this clonotype: The antigen it recognizes is unknown. One base away there is no much larger clone; base qualities are not given.

The sequencing here drew on CD8+ T cells from cultured PBMCs, taken from culture after CMV antigen stimulation. The chain was built from TRBV27 and TRBJ2-1, and perhaps TRBD2 as D gene, on 6 matching bases. The origin of this receptor is a human donor in good health (CMV status not recorded). Some clones in this sample may be carry-over from other donors' samples. The nucleotide sequence reads TGTGCCAGCAGTTTATCTAGAGGAGGGAATGAGCAGTTCTTC. Translated, it gives CASSLSRGGNEQFF.